Listed here is a single T cell receptor beta chain. This entry is derived from a study of blood T cell repertoires in COVID-19. Study context: Samples came from the United States, Italy and Spain, spanning acute and convalescent COVID-19.

This CDR3 contains 14 residues. The germline gives CDR1 SGHRS, CDR2 YFSETQ. The V segment lost 4 bases and the J segment 5 bases; nucleotides outside the gene matches: 5. As processed by the authors: Reference gene primer amplification in the assay estimated nucleated cell counts. Here immunoSEQ multiplex PCR was the method, and the copy in TCRdb shows in-frame clones only, minus some. D and trimming were read from the DNA, whereas the V and J calls and clone size are those reported in that table. Of some 110,000 clones in the sample, 82% were seen once. The rearrangement joins TRBV5-1 to TRBJ1-1; 10 nucleotides align to TRBD1. The sequence was obtained from a man in his 60s with acute or convalescent COVID-19. Sequencing was done on a sample of peripheral blood. The CDR3 reads CASSRDRGKTEAFF. CDR3 nucleotide sequence: TGCGCCAGCAGCCGGGACAGGGGAAAGACTGAAGCTTTCTTT.